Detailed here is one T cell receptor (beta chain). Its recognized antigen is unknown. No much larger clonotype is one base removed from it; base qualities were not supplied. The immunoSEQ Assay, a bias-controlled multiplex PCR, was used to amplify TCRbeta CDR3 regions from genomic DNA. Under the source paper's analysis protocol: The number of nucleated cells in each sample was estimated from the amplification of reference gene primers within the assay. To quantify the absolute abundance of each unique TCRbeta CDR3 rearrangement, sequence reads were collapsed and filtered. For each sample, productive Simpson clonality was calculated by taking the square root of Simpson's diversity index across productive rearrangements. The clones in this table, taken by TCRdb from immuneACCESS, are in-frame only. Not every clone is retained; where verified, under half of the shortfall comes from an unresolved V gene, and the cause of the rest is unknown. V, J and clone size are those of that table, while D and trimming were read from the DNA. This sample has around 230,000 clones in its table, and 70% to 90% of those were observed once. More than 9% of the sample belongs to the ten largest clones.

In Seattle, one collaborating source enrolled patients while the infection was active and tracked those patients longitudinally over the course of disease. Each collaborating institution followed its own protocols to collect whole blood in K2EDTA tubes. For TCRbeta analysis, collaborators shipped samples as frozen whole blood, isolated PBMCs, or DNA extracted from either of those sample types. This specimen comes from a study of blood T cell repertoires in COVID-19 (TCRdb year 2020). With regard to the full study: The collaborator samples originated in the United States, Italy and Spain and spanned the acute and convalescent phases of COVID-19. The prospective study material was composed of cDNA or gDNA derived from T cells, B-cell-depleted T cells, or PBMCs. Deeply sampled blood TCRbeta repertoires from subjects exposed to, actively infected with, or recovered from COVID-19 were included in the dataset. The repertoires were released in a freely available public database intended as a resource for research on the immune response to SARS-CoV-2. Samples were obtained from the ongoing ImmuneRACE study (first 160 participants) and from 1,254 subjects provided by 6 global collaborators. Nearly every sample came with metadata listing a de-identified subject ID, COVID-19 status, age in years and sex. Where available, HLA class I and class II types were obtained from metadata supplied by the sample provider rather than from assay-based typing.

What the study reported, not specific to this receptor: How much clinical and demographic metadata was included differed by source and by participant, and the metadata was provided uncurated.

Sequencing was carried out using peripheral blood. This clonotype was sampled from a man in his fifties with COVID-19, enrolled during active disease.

The CDR3 corresponds to CASSASGGRSNQPQHF. The bases read TGTGCCAGCTCAGCCTCAGGGGGTCGGAGCAATCAGCCCCAGCATTTT. Recombination joined TRBV18 with TRBJ1-5, with 7 junctional bases fitting TRBD1. V and J are trimmed by 5 bases and 1 base, and the gene matches miss 8 bases of the junction. The CDR3 holds 16 amino acids from the cysteine to the phenylalanine. Only CDR3 DNA is held: 48 bases, read in frame from base 1. In the germline V gene, CDR1 corresponds to KGHSH and CDR2 to LQKENI.